This T cell receptor (beta chain) appears in the sequencing data of a study of early T cells in non-severe SARS-CoV-2 infection. Many counts were recorded for this clonotype. Its antigen is undetermined. Study observations and caveats: Private and CD4 specificities were missed by VDJdb matching, skewed to anti-spike CD8.

Molecules of cDNA were individually given unique molecular identifiers that were attached to them. From the 5' RACE reads, TCRdb called clonotypes with MiXCR, one entry per CDR3 protein. The table includes fewer than 80,000 distinct CDR3 sequences, about 12% detected once. Looked up from germline, CDR1 is SGHVS and CDR2 is FNYEAQ. V shed 5 bases, J shed 6 bases, and the junction held 5 bases outside the gene matches. CDR3 length equals 13 residues. The J gene is TRBJ1-2, the V gene TRBV7-6; the match to TRBD1 covers 8 bases. This receptor was identified in an adult who was a healthcare worker with PCR-confirmed SARS-CoV-2 infection or an uninfected control (not recorded which). The donor label of this sample is uncertain. Sample: whole blood, taken at baseline. The chain's CDR3 is CASSPGGADGYTF. Here the CDR3 DNA reads TGTGCCAGCAGCCCAGGGGGCGCGGATGGCTACACCTTC.